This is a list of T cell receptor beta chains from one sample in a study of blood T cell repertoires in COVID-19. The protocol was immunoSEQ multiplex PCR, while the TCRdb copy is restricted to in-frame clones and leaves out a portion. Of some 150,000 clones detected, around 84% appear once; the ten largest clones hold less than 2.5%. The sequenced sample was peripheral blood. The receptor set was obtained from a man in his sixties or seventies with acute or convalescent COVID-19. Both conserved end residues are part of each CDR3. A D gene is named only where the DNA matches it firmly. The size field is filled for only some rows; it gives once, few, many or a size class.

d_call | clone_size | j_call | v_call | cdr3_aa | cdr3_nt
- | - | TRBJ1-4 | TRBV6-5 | CASREPGGEKLFF | TGTGCCAGCCGGGAGCCGGGAGGCGAAAAACTGTTTTTT
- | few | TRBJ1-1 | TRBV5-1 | CASRSWGDTEAFF | TGCGCCAGCAGGAGCTGGGGGGACACTGAAGCTTTCTTT
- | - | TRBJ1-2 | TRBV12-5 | CASGLVDNWDGYTF | TGTGCTAGTGGTTTGGTAGACAACTGGGATGGCTACACCTTC
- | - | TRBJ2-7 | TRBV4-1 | CASSSPGWEQYF | TGCGCCAGCAGCTCCCCCGGGTGGGAGCAGTACTTC
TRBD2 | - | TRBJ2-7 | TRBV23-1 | CASSHFKREDSYEQYF | TGCGCCAGCAGTCACTTCAAGCGGGAGGACTCCTACGAGCAGTACTTC
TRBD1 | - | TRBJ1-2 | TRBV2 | CASPNDRGNRGYTF | TGTGCCAGTCCGAATGACAGGGGCAATAGAGGCTACACCTTC
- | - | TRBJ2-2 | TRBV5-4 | CASSPLVTGELFF | TGTGCCAGCAGCCCGCTAGTAACCGGGGAGCTGTTTTTT
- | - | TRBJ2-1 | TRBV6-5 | CASSSTGRTPRHEQFF | TGTGCCAGCAGTTCCACAGGACGCACCCCTAGACATGAGCAGTTCTTC
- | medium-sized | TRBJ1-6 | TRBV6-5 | CASRPLAYNSPLHF | TGTGCCAGCAGACCTCTGGCTTATAATTCACCCCTCCACTTT
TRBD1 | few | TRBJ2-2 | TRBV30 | CAWKGTGDTGELFF | TGTGCCTGGAAGGGGACAGGGGACACCGGGGAGCTGTTTTTT
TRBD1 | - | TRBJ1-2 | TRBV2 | CASRTGGYGYTF | TGTGCCAGCAGAACAGGGGGCTATGGCTACACCTTC
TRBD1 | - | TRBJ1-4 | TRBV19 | CASWDRTNEKLFF | TGTGCCAGTTGGGACAGAACTAATGAAAAACTGTTTTTT
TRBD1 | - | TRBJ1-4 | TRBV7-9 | CASSSTGGYEKLFF | TGTGCCAGCAGCTCGACAGGGGGCTATGAAAAACTGTTTTTT
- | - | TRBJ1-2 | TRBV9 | CASSVGNSYGYTF | TGTGCCAGCAGCGTAGGAAATAGCTATGGCTACACCTTC
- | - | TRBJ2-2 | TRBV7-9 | CASSLGAGELFF | TGTGCCAGCAGCTTGGGAGCCGGGGAGCTGTTTTTT
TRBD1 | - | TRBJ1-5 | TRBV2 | CASTQQGGNQPQHF | TGTGCCAGCACACAACAGGGGGGCAATCAGCCCCAGCATTTT
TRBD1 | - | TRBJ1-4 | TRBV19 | CASSPLGRGLSNEKLFF | TGTGCCAGTAGTCCTCTCGGGAGGGGGCTCTCTAATGAAAAACTGTTTTTT
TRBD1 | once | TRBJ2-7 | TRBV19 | CASGQGPYEQYF | TGTGCCAGCGGACAGGGGCCCTACGAGCAGTACTTC
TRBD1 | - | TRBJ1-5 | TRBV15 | CATSSQGDQPQHF | TGTGCCACCAGCAGTCAGGGGGATCAGCCCCAGCATTTT
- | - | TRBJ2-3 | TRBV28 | CASLAAWDSMGDTDTQYF | TGTGCCAGCCTTGCCGCCTGGGACTCTATGGGCGACACAGATACGCAGTATTTT
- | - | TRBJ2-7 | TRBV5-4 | CASSTGPAGYEQYF | TGTGCCAGCAGCACGGGCCCCGCGGGCTACGAGCAGTACTTC
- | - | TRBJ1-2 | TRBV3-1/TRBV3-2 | CASSSQGSKDGYTF | TGTGCCAGCAGCTCCCAGGGCAGTAAGGATGGCTACACCTTC
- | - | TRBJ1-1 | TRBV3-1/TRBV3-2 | CASSLSRGGTEAFF | TGTGCCAGCAGTCTATCGCGGGGAGGGACTGAAGCTTTCTTT
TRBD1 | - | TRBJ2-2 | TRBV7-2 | CASSFPGQGRTGELFF | TGTGCCAGCAGCTTTCCGGGACAGGGAAGAACCGGGGAGCTGTTTTTT
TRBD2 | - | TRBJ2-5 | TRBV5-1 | CASSQAGTSGGETQYF | TGCGCCAGCAGCCAAGCCGGGACTAGCGGGGGCGAGACCCAGTACTTC
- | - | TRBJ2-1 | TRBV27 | CASRDRWGNEQFF | TGTGCCAGCAGAGACAGGTGGGGCAATGAGCAGTTCTTC
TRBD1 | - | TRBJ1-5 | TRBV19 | CASSSSRDRFGNQPQHF | TGTGCCAGTAGTTCGTCCCGGGACAGGTTCGGCAATCAGCCCCAGCATTTT
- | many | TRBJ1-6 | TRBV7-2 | CASSLRAGLSGSPLHF | TGTGCCAGCAGCTTAAGAGCCGGACTCAGCGGTTCACCCCTCCACTTT
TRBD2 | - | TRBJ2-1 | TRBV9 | CASSNPSGRTNNEQFF | TGTGCCAGCAGCAACCCTAGCGGGAGGACCAACAATGAGCAGTTCTTC
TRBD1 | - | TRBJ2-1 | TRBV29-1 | CSVEDPDRGLYNEQFF | TGCAGCGTTGAAGATCCGGACAGGGGGCTCTACAATGAGCAGTTCTTC
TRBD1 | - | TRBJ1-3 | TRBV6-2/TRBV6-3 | CASSTIGQGAGGNTIYF | TGTGCCAGCAGTACGATCGGACAGGGGGCGGGAGGAAACACCATATATTTT
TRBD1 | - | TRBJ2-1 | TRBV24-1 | CATSDRTGPRANEQFF | TGTGCCACCAGTGACCGGACAGGCCCCCGAGCGAATGAGCAGTTCTTC
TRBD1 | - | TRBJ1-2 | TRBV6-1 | CASSGGGAARNYGYTF | TGTGCCAGCAGTGGAGGGGGCGCCGCCCGCAACTATGGCTACACCTTC
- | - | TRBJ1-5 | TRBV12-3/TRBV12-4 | CASSRGGYQPQHF | TGTGCCAGCAGTAGGGGAGGGTATCAGCCCCAGCATTTT
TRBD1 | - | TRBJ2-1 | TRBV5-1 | CASSVLQGAGYNEQFF | TGCGCCAGCAGCGTTTTACAGGGGGCGGGGTACAATGAGCAGTTCTTC
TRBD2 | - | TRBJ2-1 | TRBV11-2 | CASSSSGVYNEQFF | TGTGCCAGCAGCTCTAGCGGGGTCTACAATGAGCAGTTCTTC
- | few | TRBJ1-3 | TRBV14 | CASGVVGAAIRYF | TGTGCCAGCGGGGTCGTGGGGGCTGCGATCCGGTATTTT
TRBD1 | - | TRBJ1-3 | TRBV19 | CASSPVRQGYRNTIYF | TGTGCCAGTAGCCCCGTGCGACAGGGGTATAGAAACACCATATATTTT
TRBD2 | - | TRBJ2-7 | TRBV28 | CASGLGTYEQYF | TGTGCCAGCGGACTAGGGACTTACGAGCAGTACTTC
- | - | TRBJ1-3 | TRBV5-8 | CASRFDTFSGNTIYF | TGTGCCAGCAGGTTTGACACGTTCTCTGGAAACACCATATATTTT
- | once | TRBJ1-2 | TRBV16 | CASSPARSGYGYTF | TGTGCCAGCAGCCCCGCTAGGTCGGGCTATGGCTACACCTTC
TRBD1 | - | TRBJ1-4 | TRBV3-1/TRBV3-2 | CASSHTGTGPPHEKLFF | TGTGCCAGCAGCCATACCGGGACAGGACCACCTCATGAAAAACTGTTTTTT
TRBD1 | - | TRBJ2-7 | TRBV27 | CASSFLAGTGLDEQYF | TGTGCCAGCAGTTTCTTGGCCGGGACAGGGTTGGACGAGCAGTACTTC
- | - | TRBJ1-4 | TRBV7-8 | CASSLNSGVFGKLFF | TGTGCCAGCAGCTTGAACAGCGGGGTGTTTGGGAAACTGTTTTTT
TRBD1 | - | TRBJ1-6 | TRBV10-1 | CASSAKQGARNSPLHF | TGCGCCAGCAGTGCGAAACAGGGGGCGCGCAATTCACCCCTCCACTTT
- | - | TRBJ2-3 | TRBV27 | CASTLMGAGTDTQYF | TGTGCCAGCACTCTAATGGGGGCTGGCACAGATACGCAGTATTTT
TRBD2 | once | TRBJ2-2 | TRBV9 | CASSVGSAREFTGELFF | TGTGCCAGCAGCGTAGGGAGCGCGCGGGAGTTTACCGGGGAGCTGTTTTTT
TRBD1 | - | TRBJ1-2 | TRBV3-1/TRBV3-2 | CASSQEGWDRGSGYTF | TGTGCCAGCAGCCAAGAGGGATGGGACAGGGGTAGCGGCTACACCTTC
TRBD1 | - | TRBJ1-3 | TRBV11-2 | CASSPWDRSSGNTIYF | TGTGCCAGCAGCCCTTGGGACAGATCCTCTGGAAACACCATATATTTT
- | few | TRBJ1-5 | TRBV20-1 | CSASPRSGQPQHF | TGCAGTGCTAGTCCCCGCTCCGGTCAGCCCCAGCATTTT
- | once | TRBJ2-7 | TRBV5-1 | CATSDSPTYEQYF | TGCGCCACCTCGGACAGTCCTACCTACGAGCAGTACTTC
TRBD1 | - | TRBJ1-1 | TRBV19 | CASSIGEEQGATEAFF | TGTGCCAGTAGTATTGGGGAAGAACAGGGGGCAACGGAAGCTTTCTTT
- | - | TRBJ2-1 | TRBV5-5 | CASSLVLADNEQFF | TGTGCCAGCAGCTTGGTTCTAGCTGACAATGAGCAGTTCTTC
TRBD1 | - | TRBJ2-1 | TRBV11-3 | CASSPGTGPGREQFF | TGTGCCAGCAGTCCCGGGACAGGGCCAGGGCGGGAGCAGTTCTTC
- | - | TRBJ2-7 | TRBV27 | CASTDTDSAHEQYF | TGTGCCAGCACCGATACCGACAGCGCCCACGAGCAGTACTTC